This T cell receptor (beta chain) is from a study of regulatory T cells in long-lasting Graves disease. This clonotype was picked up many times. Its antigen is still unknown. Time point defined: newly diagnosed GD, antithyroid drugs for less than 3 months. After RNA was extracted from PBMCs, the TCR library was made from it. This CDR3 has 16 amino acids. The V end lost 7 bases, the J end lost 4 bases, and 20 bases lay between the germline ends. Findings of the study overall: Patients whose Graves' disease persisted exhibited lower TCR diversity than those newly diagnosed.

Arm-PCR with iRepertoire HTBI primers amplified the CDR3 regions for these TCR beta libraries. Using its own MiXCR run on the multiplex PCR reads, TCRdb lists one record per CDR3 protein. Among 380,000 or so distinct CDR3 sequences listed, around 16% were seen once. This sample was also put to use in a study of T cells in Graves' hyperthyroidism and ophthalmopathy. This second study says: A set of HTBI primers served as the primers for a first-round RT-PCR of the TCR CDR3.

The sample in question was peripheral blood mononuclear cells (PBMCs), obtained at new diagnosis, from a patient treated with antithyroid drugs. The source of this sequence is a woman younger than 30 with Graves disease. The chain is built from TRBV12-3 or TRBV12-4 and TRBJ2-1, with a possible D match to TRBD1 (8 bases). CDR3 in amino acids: CASIQGGTGSYNEQFF. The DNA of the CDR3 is TGTGCCAGCATCCAGGGGGGGACAGGCTCTTACAATGAGCAGTTCTTC.